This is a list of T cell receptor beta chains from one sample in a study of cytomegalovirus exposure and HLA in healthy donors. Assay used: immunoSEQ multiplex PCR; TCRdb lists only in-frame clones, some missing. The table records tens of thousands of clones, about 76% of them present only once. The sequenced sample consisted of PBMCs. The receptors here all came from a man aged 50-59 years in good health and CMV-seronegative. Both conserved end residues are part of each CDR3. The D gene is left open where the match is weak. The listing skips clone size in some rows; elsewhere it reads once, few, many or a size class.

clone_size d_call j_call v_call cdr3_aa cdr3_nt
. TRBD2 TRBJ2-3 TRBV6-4 CASSDSTSGGADTQYF TGTGCCAGCAGTGACTCGACTAGCGGGGGGGCAGATACGCAGTATTTT
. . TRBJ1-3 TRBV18 CASKPGSSGNTIYF TGTGCCAGCAAGCCGGGAAGCTCTGGAAACACCATATATTTT
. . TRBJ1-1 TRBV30 CAWSAGGGNTEAFF TGTGCCTGGAGTGCTGGGGGCGGGAACACTGAAGCTTTCTTT
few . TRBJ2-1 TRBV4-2 CASSQGPTGPFYNEQFF TGTGCCAGCAGCCAAGGGCCGACAGGCCCCTTCTACAATGAGCAGTTCTTC
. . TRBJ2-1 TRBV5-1 CASSAEAPYNEQFF TGCGCCAGCAGCGCGGAGGCACCCTACAATGAGCAGTTCTTC
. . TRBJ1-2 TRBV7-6 CASSLPQGYGYTF TGTGCCAGCAGCTTACCACAGGGTTATGGCTACACCTTC
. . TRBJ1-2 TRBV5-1 CASSVQGAANYGYTF TGCGCCAGCAGCGTACAGGGTGCAGCTAACTATGGCTACACCTTC
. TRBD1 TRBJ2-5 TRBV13 CASSPPGQGFETQYF TGTGCCAGCAGCCCACCGGGACAGGGGTTCGAGACCCAGTACTTC
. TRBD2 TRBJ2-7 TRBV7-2 CASSSLWGEGEQYF TGTGCCAGCAGCTCCTTATGGGGGGAGGGCGAGCAGTACTTC
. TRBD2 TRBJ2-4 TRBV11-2 CASSLVSGGTVHF TGTGCCAGCAGCTTAGTTAGCGGGGGGACAGTCCACTTC
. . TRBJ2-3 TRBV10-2 CASSAGAGGDTQYF TGCGCCAGCAGTGCAGGGGCTGGCGGGGATACGCAGTATTTT
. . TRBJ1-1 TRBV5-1 CASGDRFRSTEAFF TGCGCCAGCGGCGACAGGTTTCGGAGCACTGAAGCTTTCTTT
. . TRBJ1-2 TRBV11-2 CASSLEGAAGGYGYTF TGTGCCAGCAGCTTAGAGGGGGCGGCGGGGGGCTATGGCTACACCTTC
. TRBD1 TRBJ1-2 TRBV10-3 CAISRRQGLGYGYTF TGTGCCATCAGCCGACGACAGGGGCTCGGCTATGGCTACACCTTC
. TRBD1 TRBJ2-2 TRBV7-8 CASSIDRVGNTGELFF TGTGCCAGCAGCATCGACAGGGTAGGGAACACCGGGGAGCTGTTTTTT
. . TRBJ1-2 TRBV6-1 CASRVAGENYGYTF TGTGCCAGCAGGGTCGCCGGAGAAAACTATGGCTACACCTTC
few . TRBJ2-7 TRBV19 CASIDGGSYEQYF TGTGCCAGTATCGACGGGGGCTCCTACGAGCAGTACTTC
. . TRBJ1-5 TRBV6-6 CASIGASNQPQHF TGTGCCAGCATTGGGGCCAGCAATCAGCCCCAGCATTTT
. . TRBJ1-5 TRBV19 CASRPTRPPRGKGSNQPQHF TGTGCCAGTAGGCCAACTAGGCCCCCACGAGGGAAGGGAAGCAATCAGCCCCAGCATTTT
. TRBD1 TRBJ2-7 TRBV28 CASSSGTGDFYEQYF TGTGCCAGCAGTTCTGGGACAGGGGATTTTTACGAGCAGTACTTC
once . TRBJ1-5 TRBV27 CASSFYRGGDSNQPQHF TGTGCCAGCAGTTTCTACCGAGGGGGGGATAGCAATCAGCCCCAGCATTTT
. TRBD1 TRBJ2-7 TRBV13 CASSPGQGSYEQYF TGTGCCAGCAGCCCGGGACAGGGTTCCTACGAGCAGTACTTC
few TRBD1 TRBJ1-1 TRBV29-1 CSVRTGSEGAEAFF TGCAGCGTACGGACAGGTTCGGAGGGCGCTGAAGCTTTCTTT
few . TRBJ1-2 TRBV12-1 CASSYHTGKDYGYTF TGTGCCAGCAGCTACCACACAGGGAAGGACTATGGCTACACCTTC
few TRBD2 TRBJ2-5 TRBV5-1 CASSPLGGGLQETQYF TGCGCCAGCAGCCCGTTAGGCGGGGGGCTACAAGAGACCCAGTACTTC
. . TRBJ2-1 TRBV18 CASSPLGSNEQFF TGTGCCAGCTCTCCCCTCGGGTCCAATGAGCAGTTCTTC
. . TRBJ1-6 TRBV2 CASSGGGEGNSPLHF TGTGCCAGCAGCGGTGGGGGGGAAGGTAATTCACCCCTCCACTTT
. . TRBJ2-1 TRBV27 CASSPLPRENEQFF TGTGCCAGCAGTCCACTACCTCGGGAGAATGAGCAGTTCTTC
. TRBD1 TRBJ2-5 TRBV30 CAWASGQGARWTQYF TGTGCCTGGGCTTCGGGACAGGGCGCCCGGTGGACCCAGTACTTC
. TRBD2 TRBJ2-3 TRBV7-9 CASSSLGGVADTQYF TGTGCCAGCAGCTCCCTGGGAGGGGTGGCAGATACGCAGTATTTT
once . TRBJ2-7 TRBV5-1 CASSLGGGASYEQYF TGCGCCAGCAGCTTGGGCGGCGGGGCCTCCTACGAGCAGTACTTC
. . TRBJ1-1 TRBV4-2 CASSQDPGKNTEAFF TGTGCCAGCAGCCAAGACCCAGGGAAGAACACTGAAGCTTTCTTT
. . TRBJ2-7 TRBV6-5 CASSRTTPGDEQYF TGTGCCAGCAGCAGGACTACGCCGGGGGACGAGCAGTACTTC
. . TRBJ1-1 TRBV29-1 CSFLPGAFF TGCAGCTTCCTCCCGGGGGCTTTCTTT
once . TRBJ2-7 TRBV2 CASSEAGATYEQYF TGTGCCAGCAGTGAGGCGGGGGCTACCTACGAGCAGTACTTC
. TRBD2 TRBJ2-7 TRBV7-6 CASSLGRAVVAGRLSSYEQYF TGTGCCAGCAGCTTAGGTCGGGCGGTAGTAGCGGGGCGCCTTAGCTCCTACGAGCAGTACTTC
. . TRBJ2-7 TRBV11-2 CASSLDGGPYEQYF TGTGCCAGCAGCTTAGACGGGGGTCCTTACGAGCAGTACTTC
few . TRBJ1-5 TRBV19 CASSTGGPQHF TGTGCCAGTAGCACGGGGGGGCCCCAGCATTTT
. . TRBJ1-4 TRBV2 CASNGESTATTNEKLFF TGTGCCAGCAACGGGGAGTCGACTGCGACAACTAATGAAAAACTGTTTTTT
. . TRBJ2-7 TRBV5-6 CASSLQQFREQYF TGTGCCAGCAGCTTACAACAGTTTCGAGAGCAGTACTTC
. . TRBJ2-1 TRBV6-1 CASSVGGNEQFF TGTGCCAGCAGTGTCGGGGGCAATGAGCAGTTCTTC
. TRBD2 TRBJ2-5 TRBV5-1 CASSRASGGAGYQETQYF TGCGCCAGCAGCCGAGCTAGCGGGGGAGCAGGGTACCAAGAGACCCAGTACTTC
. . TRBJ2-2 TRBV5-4 CASSFLRNTGELFF TGTGCCAGCAGCTTTTTGAGGAACACCGGGGAGCTGTTTTTT
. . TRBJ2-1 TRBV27 CASSLESSTSYNEQLF TGTGCCAGCAGTTTAGAAAGTAGCACATCCTACAATGAGCAGCTCTTC
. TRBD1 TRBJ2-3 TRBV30 CAWSALRQGPHRTQYF TGTGCCTGGAGTGCCCTGAGACAGGGGCCCCATCGGACGCAGTATTTT
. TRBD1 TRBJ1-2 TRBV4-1 CASSPDRGLGGYTF TGCGCCAGCAGCCCGGACAGGGGGTTGGGAGGCTACACCTTC
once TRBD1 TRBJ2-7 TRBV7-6 CASSPIPGQTYEQYF TGTGCCAGCAGCCCGATTCCGGGACAGACCTACGAGCAGTACTTC
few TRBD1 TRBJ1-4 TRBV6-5 CASSGNRGPEKLFF TGTGCCAGCAGCGGTAACAGGGGCCCCGAAAAACTGTTTTTT
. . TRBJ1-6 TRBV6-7 CASQPPGGSLNSPLHF TGTGCCAGCCAACCGCCTGGGGGGTCCCTCAATTCACCCCTCCACTTT
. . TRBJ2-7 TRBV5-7 CATGGGGSYEQYF TGTGCCACTGGGGGCGGGGGATCCTACGAGCAGTACTTC